The 3 T cell receptor beta chains presented below share a single source sample, sequenced in a study of cytomegalovirus exposure and HLA in healthy donors (dated by TCRdb to about 2017). Libraries were prepared through the immunoSEQ multiplex PCR assay. The multiplex PCR relied on a mix of 60 forward primers for TCR Vbeta segments and 13 reverse primers for TCR Jbeta segments. The source is immuneACCESS, and TCRdb retained only in-frame sequences with V and J called. Part of the clones is not carried over; for the studies checked, unresolved V genes explain less than half of this, and the remainder is unexplained. In this sample the table shows 190,000 or so clones, roughly four fifths of which occur a single time. Of the sample, over 1.5% falls within the top ten clones. The sample taken for sequencing was PBMCs. Receptors originate from a man over 45 in good health and CMV-seronegative.

The rearrangement joins TRBV28 to TRBJ2-7; a weak D match, TRBD2 (5 bases). The germline CDR1 and CDR2 sequences are MDHEN and SYDVKM. V dropped 3 bases and J dropped 0 bases, with 12 bases sitting between them. CDR3 length: 15 amino acids. The CDR3 protein is CASSFPPTSSYEQYF. The CDR3 DNA follows: TGTGCCAGCAGTTTCCCACCTACTAGCTCCTACGAGCAGTACTTC.

This clone showed up just a few times. The chain carries TRBV5-1 and TRBJ1-4; D not resolved. The V and J ends lost 2 bases and 7 bases respectively, with 12 bases between them. The CDR3 is 14 amino acids. Germline CDR1 SGHRS, CDR2 YFSETQ. CDR3 in DNA: TGCGCCAGCAGCTTTGAGGGTCGGACTGAAAAACTGTTTTTT. Translation gives CASSFEGRTEKLFF.

The chain carries TRBV5-4 and TRBJ2-7, with a possible D match to TRBD1 (6 bases). V lost 0 bases and J lost 2, with 15 bases in between. This CDR3 region has 16 residues. Germline V CDR1 and CDR2: SGHNT, YYREEE (reference sequence). The CDR3 reads CASSLEGWTATYEQYF. The CDR3, as DNA: TGTGCCAGCAGCTTGGAAGGGTGGACAGCTACCTACGAGCAGTACTTC.